This entry features one T cell receptor (beta chain) sequence. These data belong to a study of blood T cell repertoires in COVID-19. The overall study: Collection of acute and convalescent COVID-19 samples took place in the United States, Italy and Spain. T cells, B-cell-depleted T cells, or PBMCs supplied cDNA or gDNA.

Authors' analysis steps: Quantification of nucleated cells was approximated via reference gene primer amplification. Method: immunoSEQ multiplex PCR; TCRdb's copy keeps in-frame clones and lacks some. That table furnishes V, J and clone size, whereas the DNA furnished D and trimming. The repertoire holds a few hundred thousand clones, with over 75% as singletons. The CDR3 length is 15 residues. V was trimmed by 3 bases and J by 4 bases, leaving 13 bases between them. The V gene's germline CDR1 is SGHTA and CDR2 FQGNSA. This clonotype originated in a woman aged 45-60 years with acute or convalescent COVID-19. The chain combines TRBV7-2 with TRBJ2-1, with a tentative D call TRBD2 (5 bases). Sequences were obtained from peripheral blood. The CDR3 sequence is CASSFWRGLYNEQFF. The CDR3 DNA sequence: TGTGCCAGCAGCTTTTGGCGTGGACTTTACAATGAGCAGTTCTTC.